The clone carrying this TCR beta chain was counted ten times or more. The antigen is unknown. Time point noted: patch test 3, about 24 weeks after DPC sensitization. Treatment of the sample: therapeutic diphenylcyclopropenone sensitization with weekly scalp DPC. This specimen belongs to a study of human T cells and chemical hapten exposure. Study summary: Alopecia areata, totalis or universalis affected patients who were mostly female. Findings and limits, study-wide: With regard to DPC sensitization, TCRs above 1 in 1000 frequency did not change. Patch test score was positively correlated with the counts of TCRs that had expanded at PT1.

Germline CDR1 SGHTA, CDR2 FQGNSA. Trimming took 6 bases from V and 5 from J; bases not matched to a gene: 3. The CDR3 is 14 residues long. Unique molecular identifiers were attached to individual cDNA molecules during library preparation. TCRdb ran MiXCR on the RACE reads and lists one entry per CDR3 protein. The sample records 95,000 to 150,000 distinct CDR3 sequences, approximately 10% being singletons. The V and J genes are TRBV7-2 and TRBJ2-7, with 14 bases that match TRBD2. This sequence originates from a woman aged 50 to 60 with alopecia areata. Some clones in this sample may be carry-over from other donors' samples. Sample: whole blood, taken in connection with sensitization to the hapten diphenylcyclopropenone (DPC). The DNA for the CDR3 is TGTGCCAGCAGGGCGGGACTAGCGGGAGACGAGCAGTACTTC. It codes for CASRAGLAGDEQYF.